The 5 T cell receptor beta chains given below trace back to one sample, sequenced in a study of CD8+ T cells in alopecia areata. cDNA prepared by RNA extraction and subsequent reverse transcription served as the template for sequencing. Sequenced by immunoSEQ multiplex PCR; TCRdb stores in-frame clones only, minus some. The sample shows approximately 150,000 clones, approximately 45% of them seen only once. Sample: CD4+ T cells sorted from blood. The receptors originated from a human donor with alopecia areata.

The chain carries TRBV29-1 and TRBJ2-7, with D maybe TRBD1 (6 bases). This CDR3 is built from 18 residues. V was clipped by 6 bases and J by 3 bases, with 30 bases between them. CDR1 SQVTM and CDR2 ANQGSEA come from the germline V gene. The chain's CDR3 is CSVAVIGWTERLFYEQYF. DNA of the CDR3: TGCAGCGTCGCTGTGATAGGCTGGACAGAACGTCTATTCTACGAGCAGTACTTC.

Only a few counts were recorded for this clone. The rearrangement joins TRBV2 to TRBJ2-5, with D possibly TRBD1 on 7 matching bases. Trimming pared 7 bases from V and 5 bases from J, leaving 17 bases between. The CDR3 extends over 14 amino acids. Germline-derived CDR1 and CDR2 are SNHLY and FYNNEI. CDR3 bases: TGTGCCAGCAACCGGGACAGCGGGCTGGAGACCCAGTACTTC. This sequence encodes CASNRDSGLETQYF.

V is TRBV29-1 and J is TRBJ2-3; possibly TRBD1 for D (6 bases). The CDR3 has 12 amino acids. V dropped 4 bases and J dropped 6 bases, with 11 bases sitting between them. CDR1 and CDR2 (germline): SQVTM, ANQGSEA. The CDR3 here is CSVGTDSDTQYF. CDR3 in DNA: TGCAGCGTTGGGACAGATAGCGATACGCAGTATTTT.

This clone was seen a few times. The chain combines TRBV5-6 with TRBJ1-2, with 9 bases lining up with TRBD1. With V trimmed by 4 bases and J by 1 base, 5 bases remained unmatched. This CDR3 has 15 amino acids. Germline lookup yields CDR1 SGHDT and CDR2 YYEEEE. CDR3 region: CASSQLGQGNYGYTF. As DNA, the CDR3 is TGTGCCAGCAGCCAACTGGGACAGGGTAACTATGGCTACACCTTC.

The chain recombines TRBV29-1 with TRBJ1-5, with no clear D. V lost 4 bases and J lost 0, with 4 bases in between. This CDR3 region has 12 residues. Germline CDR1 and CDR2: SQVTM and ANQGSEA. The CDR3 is CSVADSNQPQHF. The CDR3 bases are TGCAGCGTTGCAGATAGCAATCAGCCCCAGCATTTT. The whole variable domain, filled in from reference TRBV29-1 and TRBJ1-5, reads SAVISQKPSRDICQRGTSLTIQCQVDSQVTMMFWYRQQPGQSLTLIATANQGSEATYESGFVIDKFPISRPNLTFSTLTVSNMSPEDSSIYLCSVADSNQPQHFGDGTRLSIL.